The present TCR beta chain was sequenced within a study of cytotoxic CD8 clonotypes in ibrutinib-treated CLL. Germline CDR1 is SGHNT and CDR2 is YENEEA. The CDR3 is made up of 16 amino acids. V was trimmed by 2 bases and J by 2 bases, leaving 12 bases between them. Libraries were prepared by immunoSEQ multiplex PCR; TCRdb keeps only in-frame clonotypes and omits some of them. The sample has some 200,000 clones, roughly 73% seen once. Material: PBMCs, obtained after 12 months of ibrutinib treatment. The TCR was taken from a human donor with chronic lymphocytic leukemia. This chain connects TRBV11-3 to TRBJ2-2; TRBD1 might be the D (6 bases). The CDR3 reads CASSLSRGSNTGELFF. The CDR3, as DNA: TGTGCCAGCAGCTTAAGCAGGGGTAGTAACACCGGGGAGCTGTTTTTT.